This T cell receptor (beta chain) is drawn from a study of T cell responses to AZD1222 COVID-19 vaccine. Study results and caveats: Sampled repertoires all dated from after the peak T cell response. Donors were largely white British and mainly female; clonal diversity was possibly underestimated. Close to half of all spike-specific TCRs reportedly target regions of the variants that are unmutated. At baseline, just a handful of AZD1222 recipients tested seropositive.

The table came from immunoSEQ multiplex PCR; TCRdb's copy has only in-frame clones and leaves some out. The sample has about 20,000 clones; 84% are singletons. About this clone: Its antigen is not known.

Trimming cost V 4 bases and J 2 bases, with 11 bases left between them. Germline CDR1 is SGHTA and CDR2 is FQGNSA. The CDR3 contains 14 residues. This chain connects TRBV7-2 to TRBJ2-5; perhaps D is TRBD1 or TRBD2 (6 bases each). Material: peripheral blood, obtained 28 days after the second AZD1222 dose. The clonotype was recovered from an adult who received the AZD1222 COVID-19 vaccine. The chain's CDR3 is CASSYRGDQETQYF. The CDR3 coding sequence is TGTGCCAGCAGCTATAGGGGGGATCAAGAGACCCAGTACTTC.